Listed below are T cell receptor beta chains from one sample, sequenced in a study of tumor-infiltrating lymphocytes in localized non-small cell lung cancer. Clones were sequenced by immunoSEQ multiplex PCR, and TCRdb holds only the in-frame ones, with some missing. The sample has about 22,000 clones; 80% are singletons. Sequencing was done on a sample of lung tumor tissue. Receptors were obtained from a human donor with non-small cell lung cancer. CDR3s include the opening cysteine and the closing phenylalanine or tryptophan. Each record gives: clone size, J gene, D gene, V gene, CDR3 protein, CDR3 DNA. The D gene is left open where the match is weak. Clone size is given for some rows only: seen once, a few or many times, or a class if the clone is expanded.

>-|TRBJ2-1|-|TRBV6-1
CASRRTVSSYNEQFF
TGTGCCAGCAGAAGGACGGTGAGCTCCTACAATGAGCAGTTCTTC
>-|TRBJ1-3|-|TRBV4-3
CASSQDLGRSSGNTIYF
TGCGCCAGCAGCCAAGATTTGGGACGGAGCTCTGGAAACACCATATATTTT
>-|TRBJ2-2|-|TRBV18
CASSPGTGELFF
TGTGCCAGCTCACCCGGGACCGGGGAGCTGTTTTTT
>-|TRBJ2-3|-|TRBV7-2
CASSPRAGRDTQYF
TGTGCCAGCAGCCCACGGGCGGGGAGAGATACGCAGTATTTT
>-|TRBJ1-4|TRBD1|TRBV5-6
CASSLYQNRGYEKLFF
TGTGCCAGCAGCTTGTATCAGAACAGGGGTTATGAAAAACTGTTTTTT
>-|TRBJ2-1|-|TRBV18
CASSPELGTTITYNEQFF
TGTGCCAGCTCACCAGAACTAGGGACGACTATTACTTACAATGAGCAGTTCTTC
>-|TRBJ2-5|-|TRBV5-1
CASSLESPETQYF
TGCGCCAGCAGCTTGGAGAGCCCAGAGACCCAGTACTTC
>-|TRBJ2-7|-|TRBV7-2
CASSFLGYEQYF
TGTGCCAGCAGCTTCCTGGGTTACGAGCAGTACTTC
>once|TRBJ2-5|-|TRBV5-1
CASSYTTQSVETQYF
TGCGCCAGCAGCTATACGACCCAATCGGTGGAGACCCAGTACTTC
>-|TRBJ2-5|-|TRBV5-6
CASSSRATQYF
TGTGCCAGCAGCTCCAGGGCGACCCAGTACTTC
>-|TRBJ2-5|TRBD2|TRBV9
CASSVGGSGETQYF
TGTGCCAGCAGCGTAGGCGGGAGTGGAGAGACCCAGTACTTC
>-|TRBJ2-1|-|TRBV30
CAWVWGGRVSSYNEQFF
TGTGCCTGGGTATGGGGGGGGCGGGTCAGCTCCTACAATGAGCAGTTCTTC
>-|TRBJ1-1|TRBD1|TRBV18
CASSNGQGSNTEAFF
TGTGCCAGCTCAAATGGACAGGGGTCGAACACTGAAGCTTTCTTT
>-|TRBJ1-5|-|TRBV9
CASSYRVGNQPQHF
TGTGCCAGCAGCTATAGGGTAGGCAATCAGCCCCAGCATTTT
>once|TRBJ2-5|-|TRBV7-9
CASAPRGIETQYF
TGTGCCAGCGCCCCCAGGGGAATAGAGACCCAGTACTTC
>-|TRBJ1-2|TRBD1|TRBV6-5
CASSRDRSDGYTF
TGTGCCAGCAGTAGGGACAGGAGTGATGGCTACACCTTC
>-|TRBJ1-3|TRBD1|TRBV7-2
CASSLGTGGGNTIYF
TGTGCCAGCAGCTTAGGGACAGGGGGAGGAAACACCATATATTTT
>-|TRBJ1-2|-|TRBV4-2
CASSQDAGANYGYTF
TGTGCCAGCAGCCAAGATGCTGGCGCTAACTATGGCTACACCTTC
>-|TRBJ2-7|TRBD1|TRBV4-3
CASSQETGDYEQYF
TGCGCCAGCAGCCAAGAGACAGGGGACTACGAGCAGTACTTC
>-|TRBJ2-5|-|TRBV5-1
CASSSGLQETQYF
TGCGCCAGCAGCTCCGGGCTCCAAGAGACCCAGTACTTC
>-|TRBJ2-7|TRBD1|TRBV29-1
CSGLPGTGDGEQYF
TGCAGCGGACTACCCGGGACAGGGGACGGCGAGCAGTACTTC
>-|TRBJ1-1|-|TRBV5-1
CASSAAGSDTEAFF
TGCGCCAGCAGCGCCGCAGGGTCTGACACTGAAGCTTTCTTT
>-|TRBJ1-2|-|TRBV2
CASSESRALF
TGTGCCAGCAGTGAAAGTAGAGCCCTCTTC
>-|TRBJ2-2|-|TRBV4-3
CASSQEGANTGELFF
TGCGCCAGCAGCCAAGAGGGAGCGAACACCGGGGAGCTGTTTTTT
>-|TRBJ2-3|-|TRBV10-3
CAIKEEADTQYF
TGTGCCATCAAAGAGGAGGCAGATACGCAGTATTTT
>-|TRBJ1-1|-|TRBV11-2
CASSIRRGFEAFF
TGTGCCAGCAGCATCCGCCGGGGGTTTGAAGCTTTCTTT
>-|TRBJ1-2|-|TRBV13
CASSRDSGRGGLYGYTF
TGTGCCAGCAGCCGCGACTCGGGGCGGGGAGGACTTTATGGCTACACCTTC
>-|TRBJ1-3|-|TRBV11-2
CASSLQSGNTIYF
TGTGCCAGCAGCTTACAATCTGGAAACACCATATATTTT
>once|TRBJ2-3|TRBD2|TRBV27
CASSLSTGLVSTQYF
TGTGCCAGCAGTTTATCGACGGGACTAGTCTCTACGCAGTATTTT
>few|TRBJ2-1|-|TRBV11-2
CASSLVGPRQFF
TGTGCCAGCAGCTTAGTCGGACCGCGGCAGTTCTTC
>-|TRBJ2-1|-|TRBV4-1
CASSQDRGHSSLYNEQFF
TGCGCCAGCAGCCAAGACAGGGGCCATTCATCCCTTTACAATGAGCAGTTCTTC
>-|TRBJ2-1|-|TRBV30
CAWSKSHNEQFF
TGTGCCTGGAGTAAGTCCCACAATGAGCAGTTCTTC
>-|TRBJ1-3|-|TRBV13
CASSVGVGGQTGNTIYF
TGTGCCAGCAGCGTGGGAGTCGGTGGCCAGACTGGAAACACCATATATTTT
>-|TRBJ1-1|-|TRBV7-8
CASRGNTEAFF
TGTGCCAGCAGGGGGAACACTGAAGCTTTCTTT
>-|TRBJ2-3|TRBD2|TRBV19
CASSIGTSGRNTQYF
TGTGCCAGTAGTATCGGGACTAGCGGGAGAAATACGCAGTATTTT
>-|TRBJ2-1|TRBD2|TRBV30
CAWRMTSGMIGEQFF
TGTGCCTGGAGGATGACTAGCGGGATGATAGGTGAGCAGTTCTTC
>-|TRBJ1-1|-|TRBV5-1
CASSLYQNTEAFF
TGCGCCAGCAGCTTGTATCAGAACACTGAAGCTTTCTTT
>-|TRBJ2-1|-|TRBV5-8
CASSHYYEQFF
TGTGCCAGCAGCCATTATTATGAGCAGTTCTTC
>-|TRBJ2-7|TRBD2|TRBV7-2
CASSWGTTINEQYF
TGTGCCAGCAGCTGGGGGACTACTATAAACGAGCAGTACTTC
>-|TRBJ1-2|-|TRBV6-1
CASRGNYGYTF
TGTGCCAGCAGAGGGAACTATGGCTACACCTTC
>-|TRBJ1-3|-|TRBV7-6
CASSSQQGIGNTIYF
TGTGCCAGCAGCTCACAACAGGGAATCGGAAACACCATATATTTT
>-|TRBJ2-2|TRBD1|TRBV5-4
CASSPGTGAGGTGELFF
TGTGCCAGCAGCCCCGGGACAGGGGCCGGTGGCACCGGGGAGCTGTTTTTT
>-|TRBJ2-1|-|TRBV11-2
CASSFGGTYNEQFF
TGTGCCAGCAGCTTTGGTGGGACGTACAATGAGCAGTTCTTC
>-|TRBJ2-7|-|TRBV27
CASSFVWDDTGEQYF
TGTGCCAGCAGTTTCGTTTGGGACGACACCGGCGAGCAGTACTTC
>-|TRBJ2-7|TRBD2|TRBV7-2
CASSLARTSYEQYF
TGTGCCAGCAGCTTAGCTCGGACTAGCTACGAGCAGTACTTC
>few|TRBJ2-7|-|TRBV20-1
CSLWGDLEQYF
TGCAGCCTATGGGGGGATTTGGAGCAGTACTTC
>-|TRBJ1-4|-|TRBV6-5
CASTPSWGADEKLFF
TGTGCCAGCACCCCCTCTTGGGGGGCTGATGAAAAACTGTTTTTT
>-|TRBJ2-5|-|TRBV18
CASSPPTSRETQYF
TGTGCCAGCTCACCACCAACTAGTCGGGAGACCCAGTACTTC
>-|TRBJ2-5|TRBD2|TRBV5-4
CASSLEREVGSQYF
TGTGCCAGCAGCTTGGAGCGGGAGGTGGGGTCCCAGTACTTC
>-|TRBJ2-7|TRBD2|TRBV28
CASSLAGGGEQYF
TGTGCCAGCAGTTTAGCGGGAGGGGGCGAGCAGTACTTC
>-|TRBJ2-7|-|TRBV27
CASSGGGYEQYF
TGTGCCAGCAGTGGAGGGGGCTACGAGCAGTACTTC
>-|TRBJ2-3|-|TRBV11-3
CASSRGGWTDTQYF
TGTGCCAGCAGCCGTGGGGGGTGGACAGATACGCAGTATTTT
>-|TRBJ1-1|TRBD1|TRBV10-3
CAISGQGDTEAFF
TGTGCCATCAGTGGACAGGGGGACACTGAAGCTTTCTTT
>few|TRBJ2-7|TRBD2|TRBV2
CASSVPPGTSREQYF
TGTGCCAGCAGTGTGCCTCCCGGGACTAGCCGCGAGCAGTACTTC
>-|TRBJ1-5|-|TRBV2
CASRVGASNQPQHF
TGTGCCAGCAGAGTTGGAGCCTCGAATCAGCCCCAGCATTTT